The source of this TCR beta chain is a study of shared clonotypes between healthy human individuals. Study overall: There were three CD4 naive, three CD4 memory, two CD8 naive and one CD8 memory plates per donor. Study outcomes and limitations: Among the subsets, naive ones generally showed larger estimated richness than memory ones. Naive CD4 clonotypes were shared across a few donors at around 5%.

In regard to this clone: Antigen: not known.

Positive CCR7 selection of CD45RO-negative cells yielded the naive CD8 cells, and terminally differentiated effector memory CD45RA+ cells were excluded. This was a deep-level run. TCRdb's table, derived via immunoSEQ multiplex PCR, lists solely in-frame clones and lacks some. The sample lists almost 700,000 clones; under 95% were seen once. CDR1 is MDHEN and CDR2 is SYDVKM in the germline V gene. With 4 bases clipped from V and 3 bases from J, the junction kept 2 bases outside the gene matches. The CDR3 consists of 14 residues. V gene TRBV28 combines with J gene TRBJ2-7, with 11 nucleotides matching TRBD2. The specimen was naive CD8+ T cells sorted from blood. The receptor's source is a man aged 25 to 40 in good health. This CDR3 reads CASSSSGRSYEQYF. DNA of the CDR3: TGTGCCAGCAGTTCTAGCGGGAGGAGCTACGAGCAGTACTTC.